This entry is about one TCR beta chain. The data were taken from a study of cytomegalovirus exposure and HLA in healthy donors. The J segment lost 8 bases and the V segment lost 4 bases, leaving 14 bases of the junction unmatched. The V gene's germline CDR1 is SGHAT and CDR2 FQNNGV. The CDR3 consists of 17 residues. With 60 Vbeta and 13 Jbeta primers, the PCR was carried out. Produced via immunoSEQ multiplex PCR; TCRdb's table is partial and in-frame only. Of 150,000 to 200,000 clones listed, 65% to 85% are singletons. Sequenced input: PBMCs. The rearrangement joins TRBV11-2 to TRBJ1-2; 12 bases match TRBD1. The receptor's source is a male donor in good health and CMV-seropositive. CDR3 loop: CASSSSPRTGTGGGYTF. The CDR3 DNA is TGTGCCAGCAGCTCCTCTCCGAGAACCGGGACAGGGGGCGGCTACACCTTC.